One and the same sample provided the 25 T cell receptor beta chains below, sequenced in a study of metastatic and nonmetastatic thyroid tumors. No patient had received any treatment before thyroid surgery. Using MiXCR, TCRdb reanalyzed the PCR reads. The table includes around 18,000 clones, 34% detected once. Sequencing used tumor tissue. The source of these receptors is a female donor with papillary thyroid cancer or a benign thyroid nodule (not recorded which). Some clones in this sample may be carry-over from other donors' samples.

This clone ranks as medium-sized. The V and J genes are TRBV6-1 and TRBJ1-2; D gene unclear. Germline V CDR1 and CDR2: MNHNS, SASEGT. The CDR3 contains 14 residues. Trimming cost V 5 bases and J 5 bases, with 15 bases left between them. This CDR3 reads CASSPGGSGYGYTF. The CDR3 DNA is TGTGCCAGCAGTCCCGGAGGTTCGGGATATGGCTACACCTTC.

The V and J genes are TRBV19 and TRBJ1-5, with a possible D match to TRBD1 (6 bases). This CDR3 comprises 14 residues. Germline assignment: CDR1 LNHDA and CDR2 SQIVND (reference sequence). V was cut by 4 bases and J by 3 bases, with 10 bases left in between. DNA of the CDR3: TGTGCCAGTAGTACCCAGGGGAACAATCAGCCCCAGCATTTT. This codes for CASSTQGNNQPQHF.

J is TRBJ1-5 and V is TRBV20-1, with 9 bases fitting TRBD1. This CDR3 contains 14 residues. Germline loops: CDR1 DFQATT, CDR2 SNEGSKA (reference sequence). Trimming cost V 5 bases and J 5 bases; bases outside gene matches: 7. CDR3 nucleotide sequence: TGCAGTGCTGGGACAGGGAGGGAAGATCAGCCCCAGCATTTT. Protein: CSAGTGREDQPQHF.

In its sample, this clone was seen a few times. The chain is built from TRBV28 and TRBJ1-2; TRBD1 aligns across 7 bases. Germline V gene sequence: CDR1 MDHEN, CDR2 SYDVKM. V was pared by 6 bases and J by 7 bases, with 5 bases of the junction left unmatched. The CDR3 sequence is 12 residues long. CDR3 in amino acids: CASSQTGFGYTF. In DNA, the CDR3 is TGTGCCAGCAGCCAGACAGGGTTTGGCTACACCTTC.

The V gene is TRBV12-3 or TRBV12-4, the J gene TRBJ2-7, with 9 positions matching TRBD2. The CDR3 sequence is 14 residues long. The trim removed 7 bases at V and 0 bases at J, leaving 4 bases unmatched. The DNA of the CDR3 is TGTGCCAGCACCAATAGCGGGAGCTCCTACGAGCAGTACTTC. This translates into CASTNSGSSYEQYF.

This clone is medium-sized in the sample. This sequence joins TRBV6-2 or TRBV6-3 and TRBJ2-3, with D maybe TRBD2 (5 bases). Germline-derived CDR1 and CDR2 are MNHEY and SVGEGT. This CDR3 is 14 amino acids long. The V gene lost 5 bases and the J gene lost 2 bases, with 11 bases spanning the gap. CDR3 sequence reads: CASSPLGLTDTQYF. As DNA, the CDR3 is TGTGCCAGCAGTCCTCTCGGACTCACAGATACGCAGTATTTT.

This clone counts as medium-sized. The V gene is TRBV30, the J gene TRBJ1-2, with 7 bases aligning to TRBD1. Germline CDR1 and CDR2: GTSNPN and SVGIG (reference sequence). The CDR3 extends over 15 amino acids. V was clipped by 2 bases and J by 3 bases; unmatched bases: 9. This CDR3 reads CAWSTGQPGDYGYTF. CDR3 sequence (DNA): TGTGCCTGGAGTACGGGACAGCCGGGGGACTATGGCTACACCTTC. Filled out from reference TRBV30 and TRBJ1-2, the complete variable domain reads SQTIHQWPATLVQPVGSPLSLECTVEGTSNPNLYWYRQAAGRGLQLLFYSVGIGQISSEVPQNLSASRPQDRQFILSSKKLLLSDSGFYLCAWSTGQPGDYGYTFGSGTRLTVV.

The V gene is TRBV5-1, the J gene TRBJ1-2; TRBD1 agrees at 8 bases. The V segment lost 0 bases and the J segment 0 bases; nucleotides outside the gene matches: 1. Germline V CDR1 and CDR2: SGHRS, YFSETQ. The CDR3 loop spans 15 amino acids. CDR3 in amino acids: CASSLGTGSNYGYTF. Written as DNA, the CDR3 is TGCGCCAGCAGCTTGGGGACAGGGTCTAACTATGGCTACACCTTC.

The gene calls are TRBV5-1 and TRBJ1-2; D unclear. Germline CDR1 and CDR2: SGHRS and YFSETQ. The CDR3 has 14 amino acids. Between the trimmed V and J ends, which lost 1 base and 0 bases, there was a span of 7 bases. The CDR3 reads CASSLQRANYGYTF. In DNA form, the CDR3 reads TGCGCCAGCAGCTTGCAGCGAGCTAACTATGGCTACACCTTC.

The chain recombines TRBV4-1 with TRBJ1-2; 8 bases align to TRBD1. The CDR3 runs 17 residues. J was trimmed by 2 bases and V by 0 bases; bases with no gene match: 8. In germline, CDR1 is MGHRA, CDR2 YSYEKL. CDR3 sequence: CASSQDPTGATNYGYTF. DNA of the CDR3: TGCGCCAGCAGCCAAGATCCGACAGGGGCGACCAACTATGGCTACACCTTC.

V usage is TRBV2 and J usage is TRBJ2-1, with D perhaps TRBD2 (7 bases). Germline V lookup: CDR1 SNHLY, CDR2 FYNNEI. The CDR3 length is 17 residues. The V end was cut by 6 bases, the J end by 6 bases, with 24 bases between. The CDR3 nucleotides are TGTGCCAGCAGCCTACTAAGGGGGAGACTAGCAACCAATGAGCAGTTCTTC. Its translation: CASSLLRGRLATNEQFF.

This chain's CDR3 is CSARDRWTGVNEQYF. CDR3 nucleotides: TGCAGTGCTAGAGATCGTTGGACAGGGGTCAACGAGCAGTACTTC. The chain has TRBV20-1 and TRBJ2-7; the match to TRBD1 covers 9 bases. This CDR3 contains 15 residues. The J segment lost 5 bases and the V segment lost 0 bases, leaving 8 bases of the junction unmatched. CDR1 DFQATT and CDR2 SNEGSKA come from the germline V gene (reference sequence).

This sequence joins TRBV6-1 and TRBJ2-7, with TRBD1 identical over 9 bases. Germline V gene data show CDR1 as MNHNS and CDR2 as SASEGT. This CDR3 is built from 15 residues. Germline trimming cut 6 bases from V and 5 bases from J; bases unmatched to any gene: 11. The CDR3 reads CASRAPGQGSHEQYF. In DNA form, the CDR3 reads TGTGCCAGCAGGGCTCCGGGACAGGGTTCCCACGAGCAGTACTTC.

About this clone: The sample holds other DNA sequences that translate to the same CDR3. The chain uses TRBV20-1 and TRBJ2-3; 7 bases are a match to TRBD2. This CDR3 is 17 amino acids long. Germline CDR1 and CDR2: DFQATT and SNEGSKA (reference sequence). With 6 bases clipped from V and 0 bases from J, the junction kept 15 bases outside the gene matches. In nucleotides, the CDR3 is TGCAGTGCCAGGGCGGGCGGGAGTGTCGCTAGCACAGATACGCAGTATTTT. Amino acid sequence: CSARAGGSVASTDTQYF.

This clone was detected ten times or more. This rearrangement joins TRBV6-2 or TRBV6-3 to TRBJ2-7; tentatively, D is TRBD1 or TRBD2 (5 bases each). The CDR3 length is 17 residues. The V end was cut by 5 bases, the J end by 5 bases, with 25 bases between. The germline CDR1 and CDR2 sequences are MNHEY and SVGEGT. CDR3 amino acids: CASSRGKGTERFHEQYF. The CDR3 region has the DNA TGTGCCAGCAGTAGGGGTAAGGGGACGGAGCGGTTCCACGAGCAGTACTTC.

With regard to this clone: One end of the junction is discordant with germline, which a read error may explain. This chain links TRBV30 with TRBJ2-7; 10 bases map to TRBD2. Germline V gene lookup returns CDR1 GTSNPN and CDR2 SVGIG (reference sequence). The CDR3 spans 14 residues. Here the CDR3 DNA reads TGTGCCTGGAGTACTCTAGCGGGAGATATCGAGCAGTTGTTC. It is translated as CAWSTLAGDIEQLF.

The rearrangement joins TRBV7-6 to TRBJ1-1; 9 nucleotides line up with TRBD1. Germline V gene sequence: CDR1 SGHVS, CDR2 FNYEAQ. The CDR3 consists of 14 residues. Trimming cost V 4 bases and J 4 bases; bases outside gene matches: 4. Written as DNA, the CDR3 is TGTGCCAGCAGCTCACCGGGACAGGGCACTGAAGCTTTCTTT. Its translation is CASSSPGQGTEAFF.

As regards this clone: One end of the junction does not line up with germline, which may come from a read error. The rearrangement joins TRBV19 to TRBJ2-3, with D tentatively TRBD1 (6 bases). The V gene's germline CDR1 is LNHDA and CDR2 SQIVND (reference sequence). The CDR3 covers 15 residues. The CDR3 region has the DNA TGTTCCAGTACCACAGCTCTAGGGGGAGTAGATACGCAGTATTTT. Protein product: CSSTTALGGVDTQYF.

The chain recombines TRBV5-6 with TRBJ2-7; no clear D. Trimming cost V 1 base and J 0 bases, with 8 bases left between them. From germline, CDR1 is SGHDT and CDR2 YYEEEE. The CDR3 loop spans 14 amino acids. CDR3 DNA sequence: TGTGCCAGCAGCTTGCGACGGAACTCCTACGAGCAGTACTTC. Translating it yields CASSLRRNSYEQYF.

As concerns this clone: The CDR3 does not close with the conserved phenylalanine or tryptophan, likely indicating a read error. The chain combines TRBV5-6 with TRBJ2-1; D gene uncertain. The V end was cut by 2 bases, the J end by 12 bases, with 12 bases between. Germline CDR1 reads SGHDT; CDR2 reads YYEEEE. The CDR3 has 12 amino acids. CDR3 nucleotides: TGTGCCAGCAGCTTTGTTGATTTTGGGCAGTTCTGC. Translated: CASSFVDFGQFC.

This clone showed up just a few times. This chain connects TRBV28 to TRBJ2-7; D call uncertain. CDR1 MDHEN and CDR2 SYDVKM come from the germline V gene. CDR3 size: 12 residues. V was pared by 4 bases and J by 5 bases, with 9 bases between. CDR3 region: CASSSLYHEQYF. In nucleotides, the CDR3 is TGTGCCAGCAGTTCCCTGTATCACGAGCAGTACTTC.

This rearrangement joins TRBV11-3 to TRBJ2-7; no definite D call. V lost 4 bases, J lost 1 base, and 14 bases lay in between. The CDR3 covers 15 residues. Per germline, CDR1 SGHNT and CDR2 YENEEA. DNA of the CDR3: TGTGCCAGCAGCTCCCTATGGGCAAAATCCTACGAGCAGTACTTC. Residues: CASSSLWAKSYEQYF. The variable domain in full, with the rest retrieved from reference TRBV11-3 and TRBJ2-7, is EAGVVQSPRYKIIEKKQPVAFWCNPISGHNTLYWYLQNLGQGPELLIRYENEEAVDDSQLPKDRFSAERLKGVDSTLKIQPAELGDSAVYLCASSSLWAKSYEQYFGPGTRLTVT.

This chain uses TRBV10-3 with TRBJ2-1; 10 nucleotides line up with TRBD1. This CDR3 comprises 14 residues. Per the germline V gene, CDR1 is ENHRY and CDR2 is SYGVKD. With 10 bases clipped from V and 2 bases from J, the junction kept 5 bases outside the gene matches. The CDR3, as DNA: TGTGCCACCCGGGACAGGGGAACCTACAATGAGCAGTTCTTC. This encodes CATRDRGTYNEQFF.

This clone has ten or more counts. This chain links TRBV9 with TRBJ2-1, with 8 bases aligning to TRBD2. V lost 0 bases, J lost 5 bases, and 4 bases stayed unmatched. Looked up from germline, CDR1 is SGDLS and CDR2 is YYNGEE. The CDR3 spans 15 residues. CDR3 nucleotides: TGTGCCAGCAGCGTAGGTAGTAGCGGGGACAATGAGCAGTTCTTC. It specifies CASSVGSSGDNEQFF.

In its sample, this clone was seen a few times. The chain couples TRBV29-1 to TRBJ2-7, with a weak D call TRBD1 (5 bases). The CDR3 consists of 13 residues. Trimming removed 6 bases from V and 2 bases from J, with 14 bases in between. CDR1 and CDR2 (germline): SQVTM, ANQGSEA. Here the CDR3 reads CSVAPGSTYEQYF. DNA of the CDR3: TGCAGCGTGGCCCCAGGGTCAACCTACGAGCAGTACTTC.